Below, 20 T cell receptor beta chains from the same sample are listed, as sequenced in a study of T cells in Graves' hyperthyroidism and ophthalmopathy. TCR beta CDR3 region amplification was performed from RNA transcripts. A first-round RT-PCR of the TCR CDR3 used the HTBI primer set. One entry per CDR3 protein, called by TCRdb with MiXCR from the multiplex PCR reads. The repertoire includes 600,000 to 650,000 distinct CDR3 sequences, around 20% of them detected once, and 34% sits in the top ten. Sequences were obtained from blood. Receptors originate from a man aged 25 to 40 with Graves' ophthalmopathy.

The gene calls are TRBV7-9 and TRBJ2-3, with 10 bases aligning to TRBD2. The CDR3 is 16 residues long. In germline, CDR1 is SEHNR, CDR2 FQNEAQ (reference sequence). V lost 4 bases to trimming and J lost 2 bases; unmatched junction nucleotides: 6. The CDR3 coding sequence is TGTGCCAGCAGCTCCCCACTAGCGGGACCCACAGATACGCAGTATTTT. It yields the protein CASSSPLAGPTDTQYF.

The rearrangement joins TRBV2 to TRBJ2-5, with TRBD2 as a possible D gene (5 bases). Trimming took off 7 bases at V and 0 bases at J, with 15 bases between the two ends. The CDR3 is 15 residues long. Germline V gene lookup returns CDR1 SNHLY and CDR2 FYNNEI. CDR3 DNA: TGTGCCAGCATTGCGACTAAGGCCGACCAAGAGACCCAGTACTTC. This encodes CASIATKADQETQYF.

This clonotype was seen many times. The rearrangement joins TRBV30 to TRBJ1-1; maybe TRBD1 (6 bases). The ends were cut back, 5 bases at V and 2 bases at J, with 15 bases in the middle. CDR3 length: 14 residues. Germline V lookup: CDR1 GTSNPN, CDR2 SVGIG (reference sequence). As DNA, the CDR3 is TGTGCCTGGGGGAACAGGGTCGACAACACTGAAGCTTTCTTT. It encodes CAWGNRVDNTEAFF.

This clonotype has just a few counts. For the CDR3, the DNA is TGTGCCAGCAGCGCCACTCCGGGACTAGCGGACAATGAGCAGTTCTTC. Translation: CASSATPGLADNEQFF. The chain uses TRBV5-5 and TRBJ2-1; the match to TRBD2 covers 11 bases. The CDR3 extends over 16 amino acids. The germline gives CDR1 SGHKS, CDR2 YYEKEE (reference sequence). The junction had 8 bases not matched to a gene; V was cut back by 4 bases and J by 5 bases.

V gene TRBV11-2 combines with J gene TRBJ1-1; TRBD1 matches at 9 bases. CDR3 length equals 15 residues. V was pared by 6 bases and J by 7 bases, with 12 bases of the junction left unmatched. CDR1 and CDR2 from the germline V gene are SGHAT and FQNNGV. The DNA of the CDR3 is TGTGCCAGCAGACGTACTCCCGGGACAGGGATTGAAGCTTTCTTT. Its translation: CASRRTPGTGIEAFF.

V usage is TRBV2 and J usage is TRBJ2-1; 8 nucleotides align to TRBD2. J lost 6 bases, V lost 3 bases, and 4 bases had no gene match. This CDR3 contains 14 residues. In germline, CDR1 is SNHLY, CDR2 FYNNEI. In DNA, the CDR3 is TGTGCCAGCAGTGACAGCGGGAGAAGCAATGAGCAGTTCTTC. Translated, it gives CASSDSGRSNEQFF.

The CDR3: CAWIQLGTRGYTF. The DNA of the CDR3 is TGTGCCTGGATCCAACTAGGGACACGCGGCTACACCTTC. V is TRBV30 and J is TRBJ1-2; possibly TRBD1 for D (6 bases). The CDR3 runs to 13 residues. Germline V gene data show CDR1 as GTSNPN and CDR2 as SVGIG (reference sequence). Trimming cost V 4 bases and J 8 bases, with 17 bases left between them.

The J gene is TRBJ1-4, the V gene TRBV27; possible D gene TRBD1, 5 bases. Germline CDR1 is MNHEY and CDR2 is SMNVEV (reference sequence). The CDR3 consists of 13 residues. Trimming shortened V by 2 bases and J by 6 bases, and 7 bases separated the two germline ends. The CDR3 spells CASSLGADEKLFF. DNA for the CDR3: TGTGCCAGCAGTTTAGGGGCTGATGAAAAACTGTTTTTT.

The table lists this clonotype with many counts. The V gene is TRBV28, the J gene TRBJ1-2; no clear D gene. V dropped 8 bases and J dropped 1 base, with 17 bases sitting between them. This CDR3 is 15 amino acids long. CDR1 and CDR2 from the germline V gene are MDHEN and SYDVKM. The CDR3 DNA reads TGTGCCAGCGGCCGGGCCGACGGGATTAACTATGGCTACACCTTC. Translating gives CASGRADGINYGYTF.

This clonotype was seen only a few times. The genes are TRBV10-3 and TRBJ2-5; 9 bases fit TRBD1. V dropped 10 bases and J dropped 2; count of bases not matched to a gene: 8. This CDR3 has 14 residues. CDR1 is ENHRY, CDR2 SYGVKD, per germline. CDR3: CATRNDRGQETQYF. CDR3 bases: TGTGCCACGAGGAACGACAGGGGGCAAGAGACCCAGTACTTC.

This clonotype has more than one count but fewer than ten. The chain recombines TRBV5-1 with TRBJ2-7, with 10 bases fitting TRBD1. The CDR3 length is 16 residues. Germline CDR1 and CDR2: SGHRS and YFSETQ. Losses at the gene ends were 1 base for V and 7 bases for J; bases not matched to a gene: 11. The CDR3 sequence: CASSLKEDRGRGEQYF. DNA of the CDR3: TGCGCCAGCAGCTTGAAGGAAGACAGGGGGCGAGGGGAGCAGTACTTC. The whole variable domain, remainder taken from reference TRBV5-1 and TRBJ2-7, is KAGVTQTPRYLIKTRGQQVTLSCSPISGHRSVSWYQQTPGQGLQFLFEYFSETQRNKGNFPGRFSGRQFSNSRSEMNVSTLELGDSALYLCASSLKEDRGRGEQYFGPGTRLTVT.

This clonotype was seen at least ten times. This chain joins TRBV5-1 and TRBJ1-1, with D unresolved. Trimming took 1 base from V and 1 from J, leaving 11 bases between them. Germline CDR1 SGHRS, CDR2 YFSETQ. The CDR3 length is 15 residues. CDR3 in amino acids: CASSLRGSENTEAFF. The CDR3 DNA sequence: TGCGCCAGCAGCTTGCGGGGTAGTGAGAACACTGAAGCTTTCTTT.

On this clonotype itself: With a much larger clone just one base away, this may be a read error. Likely a read error: the CDR3 ends without its conserved phenylalanine or tryptophan. The chain joins TRBV10-3 to TRBJ1-2; D is unresolved. Trimming cost V 6 bases and J 4 bases, with 15 bases left between them. The CDR3 extends over 14 amino acids. Germline assignment: CDR1 ENHRY and CDR2 SYGVKD. CDR3 in amino acids: CAIRPMRQSYGYTL. For the CDR3, the DNA is TGTGCCATCAGGCCCATGCGGCAGAGCTATGGCTACACCCTC.

The chain employs TRBV7-3 and TRBJ2-1; D ambiguous. Germline CDR1 and CDR2: SGHTA and FQGTGA. Trimming took off 5 bases at V and 7 bases at J, with 18 bases between the two ends. The CDR3 is 15 amino acids. The DNA of the CDR3 is TGTGCCAGCAGCCCACGGCGGTCCCCCCCTAATGAGCAGTTCTTC. This translates into CASSPRRSPPNEQFF.

The V call is TRBV5-1, the J call TRBJ1-5, with a possible D match to TRBD1 (5 bases). Germline CDR1 SGHRS, CDR2 YFSETQ. Between the trimmed V and J ends, which lost 0 bases and 5 bases, there was a span of 9 bases. The CDR3 totals 14 residues. In nucleotides, the CDR3 is TGCGCCAGCAGCTTGGGGCCCAGGGATCAGCCCCAGCATTTT. Its protein product is CASSLGPRDQPQHF.

This clonotype was found a few times. V usage is TRBV11-2 and J usage is TRBJ2-5; no clear D gene. There are 15 residues in the CDR3. Germline V lookup: CDR1 SGHAT, CDR2 FQNNGV. V lost 7 bases, J lost 4 bases, and 19 bases lay in between. DNA for the CDR3: TGTGCCAGCACCCCCACCGGGTCCTCTGGAGAGACCCAGTACTTC. Its protein is CASTPTGSSGETQYF. Based on the CDR3 plus reference TRBV11-2 and TRBJ2-5, the full variable domain is EAGVAQSPRYKIIEKRQSVAFWCNPISGHATLYWYQQILGQGPKLLIQFQNNGVVDDSQLPKDRFSAERLKGVDSTLKIQPAKLEDSAVYLCASTPTGSSGETQYFGPGTRLLVL.

The gene calls are TRBV5-1 and TRBJ2-1; TRBD2 is a possible D gene (6 bases). The V and J ends lost 0 bases and 0 bases respectively, with 13 bases between them. Germline CDR1 is SGHRS and CDR2 is YFSETQ. The CDR3 sequence is 17 residues long. The CDR3 spells CASSLGNSGSSYNEQFF. CDR3 bases: TGCGCCAGCAGCTTGGGGAATTCCGGGAGCTCCTACAATGAGCAGTTCTTC.

As to this clonotype: The junction differs from germline at one of its ends, possibly a read error. The chain joins TRBV20-1 to TRBJ1-2; tentative D call: TRBD1 (5 bases). The CDR3 is made up of 14 amino acids. Germline CDR1 and CDR2: DFQATT and SNEGSKA (reference sequence). The CDR3 here is CSARVGALSNGYTF. CDR3 nucleotides: TGCAGTGCTAGAGTCGGGGCCTTGAGTAATGGCTACACTTTC.

J is TRBJ2-5 and V is TRBV18, with D possibly being TRBD1 or TRBD2 (7 bases each). In germline, CDR1 is KGHSH, CDR2 LQKENI. The CDR3 has 13 residues. The V and J ends lost 6 bases and 6 bases respectively, with 14 bases between them. CDR3 sequence: CASSQGDYQTQYF. The CDR3 DNA follows: TGTGCCAGCTCCCAGGGGGACTACCAGACCCAGTACTTC. The full variable domain, in which reference TRBV18 and TRBJ2-5 provide the parts outside the CDR3, is NAGVMQNPRHLVRRRGQEARLRCSPMKGHSHVYWYRQLPEEGLKFMVYLQKENIIDESGMPKERFSAEFPKEGPSILRIQQVVRGDSAAYFCASSQGDYQTQYFGPGTRLLVL.

V is TRBV30 and J is TRBJ2-2; tentatively, D is TRBD1 (5 bases). The V end lost 7 bases, the J end lost 4 bases, and 19 bases lay between the germline ends. This CDR3 spans 15 amino acids. Germline CDR1 is GTSNPN and CDR2 is SVGIG (reference sequence). CDR3 amino acids: CAYHPRSGATGELFF. The CDR3 bases are TGTGCCTACCATCCCCGTTCTGGGGCCACCGGGGAGCTGTTTTTT. The whole variable domain, filled in from reference TRBV30 and TRBJ2-2, reads SQTIHQWPATLVQPVGSPLSLECTVEGTSNPNLYWYRQAAGRGLQLLFYSVGIGQISSEVPQNLSASRPQDRQFILSSKKLLLSDSGFYLCAYHPRSGATGELFFGEGSRLTVL.